What follows describes a single T cell receptor (beta chain). The source of the sample is a study of control samples from healthy donors and cancer patients. Assay: immunoSEQ multiplex PCR; the TCRdb copy retains only in-frame clones and omits some. The specimen's table records approximately 190,000 clones. The receptor's source is a woman aged 30 to 39 in good health. Source material: blood.

CDR3 amino acids: CASSHSLGPIQPQHF. The CDR3 nucleotides read TGTGCCAGCAGCCATTCGCTCGGTCCTATTCAGCCCCAGCATTTT. The chain couples TRBV4-2 to TRBJ1-5; D uncertain. The CDR3 sequence is 15 residues long. Per germline, CDR1 LGHNA and CDR2 YNFKEQ. V was cut by 3 bases and J by 6 bases, with 15 bases left in between.